These T cell receptor beta chains were read from a single sample in a study of T-cell memory formation after mild COVID-19. TCRdb re-analysed the 5' RACE reads in MiXCR, keeping a single row per CDR3 protein. This table has hundreds of thousands of distinct CDR3 sequences, less than 9.5% appearing once. The sequencing sample was made of PBMCs or a T cell subset sorted from them (not recorded which). Source of these receptors: a man in his late teens or twenties who had mild COVID-19 (a few samples of this study predate the infection). Cell type and time point are not known. Both conserved end residues are part of each CDR3. Fields, in order: V gene, J gene, clone size, D gene, CDR3 DNA, CDR3 protein. The D gene is left open where the match is weak. Size is stated for part of the rows, as once, few or many counts, or as a class when the clone is expanded.

v_call: TRBV10-3
j_call: TRBJ1-1
clone_size: NA
d_call: TRBD1
cdr3_nt: TGTGCCATCAACCAGGGGGCAAGCACTGAAGCTTTCTTT
cdr3_aa: CAINQGASTEAFF

v_call: TRBV5-1
j_call: TRBJ2-3
clone_size: many
d_call: NA
cdr3_nt: TGCGCCAGCAGTCCTAGGGGACCTCATAGCACAGATACGCAGTATTTT
cdr3_aa: CASSPRGPHSTDTQYF

v_call: TRBV7-8
j_call: TRBJ2-3
clone_size: NA
d_call: NA
cdr3_nt: TGTGCCAGCACCACCCGGGGGCCTACAGATACGCAGTATTTT
cdr3_aa: CASTTRGPTDTQYF

v_call: TRBV5-1
j_call: TRBJ1-2
clone_size: NA
d_call: NA
cdr3_nt: TGCGCCAGCAGCTTGATGGGTGGCTATGGCTACACCTTC
cdr3_aa: CASSLMGGYGYTF

v_call: TRBV7-2
j_call: TRBJ1-1
clone_size: few
d_call: NA
cdr3_nt: TGTGCCAGCAGCTTAGACGGGACGAGGGCTTTCTTT
cdr3_aa: CASSLDGTRAFF

v_call: TRBV9
j_call: TRBJ2-1
clone_size: NA
d_call: NA
cdr3_nt: TGTGCCAGCAGCGCCACTACTAGTGTGGCTGGGAGACATGAGCAGTTCTTC
cdr3_aa: CASSATTSVAGRHEQFF

v_call: TRBV18
j_call: TRBJ2-3
clone_size: NA
d_call: TRBD2
cdr3_nt: TGTGCCAGCTCACCGGGACTAGCGGGACTGGGGGGCACAGATACGCAGTATTTT
cdr3_aa: CASSPGLAGLGGTDTQYF

v_call: TRBV20-1
j_call: TRBJ1-1
clone_size: few
d_call: NA
cdr3_nt: TGCAGTGCTAGAGTGCCCCTGGGCTACACTGAAGCTTTCTTT
cdr3_aa: CSARVPLGYTEAFF

v_call: TRBV7-9
j_call: TRBJ2-5
clone_size: few
d_call: TRBD1
cdr3_nt: TGTGCCAGCAGCTTAGCCCTCTGGACAGGGGATGGGACCCAGTACTTC
cdr3_aa: CASSLALWTGDGTQYF

v_call: TRBV27
j_call: TRBJ2-5
clone_size: many
d_call: NA
cdr3_nt: TGTGCCAGCCGCAGTCTATCGGGGTACCAAGAGACCCAGTACTTC
cdr3_aa: CASRSLSGYQETQYF

v_call: TRBV9
j_call: TRBJ2-3
clone_size: many
d_call: NA
cdr3_nt: TGTGCCAGCAGCGCTCTCAACACAGATACGCAGTATTTT
cdr3_aa: CASSALNTDTQYF